This TCR beta chain was sequenced for a study of blood T cell repertoires in COVID-19. At the level of the study: Some COVID-19 samples were acute and others convalescent; all came from the United States, Italy and Spain. T cells, B-cell-depleted T cells, or PBMCs supplied cDNA or gDNA.

How the authors handled the data: Estimates of nucleated cell counts were drawn from the amplification of reference gene primers. TCRdb's table, derived via immunoSEQ multiplex PCR, lists solely in-frame clones and lacks some. V and J calls and clone size are copied from that table; D and trimming were computed from the DNA. The sample contains some 300,000 clones, about 87% of which appear only once. V was pared by 1 base and J by 2 bases, with 9 bases between. The CDR3 loop spans 15 amino acids. The germline V gene has CDR1 SGHAT and CDR2 FQNNGV. Sequenced input: peripheral blood. The J gene is TRBJ1-3, the V gene TRBV11-2; D might be TRBD1 (5 bases). The receptor was derived from a woman in her thirties who had recovered from COVID-19. The CDR3 loop is CASSLGAGAGNTIYF. CDR3 coding DNA: TGTGCCAGCAGCTTAGGGGCGGGGGCTGGAAACACCATATATTTT.